This TCR beta chain was identified during a study of response to subunit inactivated influenza vaccine. Study-wide results and limits: New T cells are recruited in small numbers by each seasonal influenza vaccination, according to the authors' suggestion.

TCRdb re-called the RT-PCR reads with MiXCR, one entry per CDR3 protein. The table includes about 780,000 distinct CDR3 sequences, less than 20% detected once. V gave up 5 bases and J gave up 0 bases, with 12 bases separating them. This CDR3 comprises 15 residues. Of note for this clonotype: The antigen remains undetermined.

The specimen comprised PBMCs from blood, sampled 5 to 6 days after vaccination. This receptor was taken from a man aged 50-60 years who received an inactivated influenza vaccine. J is TRBJ2-3 and V is TRBV12-3 or TRBV12-4; D may correspond to TRBD1 or TRBD2 (5 bases each). The CDR3 nucleotides read TGTGCCAGCAGTACCGGGACCCCCAGCACAGATACGCAGTATTTT. It codes for CASSTGTPSTDTQYF.